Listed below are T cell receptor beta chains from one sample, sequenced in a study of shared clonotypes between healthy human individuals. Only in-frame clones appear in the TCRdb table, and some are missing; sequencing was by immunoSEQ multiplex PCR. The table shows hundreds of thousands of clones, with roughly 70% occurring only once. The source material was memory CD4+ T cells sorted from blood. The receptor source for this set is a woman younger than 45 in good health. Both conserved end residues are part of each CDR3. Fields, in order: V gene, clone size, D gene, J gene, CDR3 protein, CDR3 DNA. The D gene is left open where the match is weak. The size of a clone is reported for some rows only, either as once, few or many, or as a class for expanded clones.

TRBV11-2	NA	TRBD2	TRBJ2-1	CASSLTSGSFYNEQFF	TGTGCCAGCAGCCTAACAAGCGGGAGTTTCTACAATGAGCAGTTCTTC
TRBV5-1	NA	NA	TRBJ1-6	CASSFGQDGSPLHF	TGCGCCAGCAGCTTTGGGCAGGACGGCTCACCCCTCCACTTT
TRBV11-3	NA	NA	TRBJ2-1	CASSLYSLNEQFF	TGTGCCAGCAGCTTATACAGCCTCAATGAGCAGTTCTTC
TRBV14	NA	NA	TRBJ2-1	CASSQDLPINEQFF	TGTGCCAGCAGCCAAGATCTTCCGATTAATGAGCAGTTCTTC
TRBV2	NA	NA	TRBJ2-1	CASTRLVSYNEQFF	TGTGCCAGCACCCGACTAGTGTCCTACAATGAGCAGTTCTTC
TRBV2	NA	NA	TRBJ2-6	CASSPSGANVLTF	TGTGCCAGCAGTCCCTCTGGGGCCAACGTCCTGACTTTC
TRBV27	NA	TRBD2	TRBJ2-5	CASSPRPGLAGYQETQYF	TGTGCCAGCAGTCCTAGACCGGGACTAGCGGGTTACCAAGAGACCCAGTACTTC
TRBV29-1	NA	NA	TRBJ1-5	CSVGTGREAQHF	TGCAGCGTTGGGACCGGCAGGGAGGCCCAGCATTTT
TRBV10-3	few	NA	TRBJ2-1	CAISEQGRTSHSVFEQFF	TGTGCCATCAGTGAGCAAGGGAGGACCTCGCATAGTGTTTTCGAGCAGTTCTTC
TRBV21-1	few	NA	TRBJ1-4	CASPGWREKLFF	TGTGCCAGCCCGGGCTGGAGGGAAAAACTGTTTTTT
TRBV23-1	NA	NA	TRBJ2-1	CASSQFPSASYNEQFF	TGCGCCAGCAGTCAATTCCCTAGCGCCTCCTACAATGAGCAGTTCTTC
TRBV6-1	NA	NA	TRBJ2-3	CASSRGQDTQYF	TGTGCCAGTAGCAGAGGACAAGATACGCAGTATTTT
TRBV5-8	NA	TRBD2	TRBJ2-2	CASSSGLADTGELFF	TGTGCCAGCAGCTCGGGTCTAGCGGACACCGGGGAGCTGTTTTTT
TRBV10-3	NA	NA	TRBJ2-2	CAIRNTGELFF	TGTGCCATCAGAAACACCGGGGAGCTGTTTTTT
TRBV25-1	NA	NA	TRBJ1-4	CATAPAGATNEKLFF	TGTGCCACGGCCCCGGCAGGGGCAACTAATGAAAAACTGTTTTTT
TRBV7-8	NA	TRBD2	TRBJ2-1	CASSLVEWTSGEQFF	TGTGCCAGCAGCTTAGTAGAGTGGACTAGCGGAGAGCAGTTCTTC
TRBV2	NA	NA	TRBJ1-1	CASTLRRNTEAFF	TGTGCCAGCACGTTGAGGAGGAACACTGAAGCTTTCTTT
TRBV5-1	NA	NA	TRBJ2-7	CASSSSPPVFEQYF	TGCGCCAGCAGCTCCTCCCCGCCCGTTTTCGAGCAGTACTTC
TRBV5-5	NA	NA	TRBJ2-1	CASSLLPSGRNEQFF	TGTGCCAGCAGCTTGTTACCCAGCGGCCGTAATGAGCAGTTCTTC
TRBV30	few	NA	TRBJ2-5	CAWSVLDRETQYF	TGTGCCTGGAGTGTACTGGATAGGGAGACCCAGTACTTC
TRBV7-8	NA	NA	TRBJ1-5	CASSPNRGPEQPQHF	TGTGCCAGCAGCCCTAACCGTGGGCCTGAGCAGCCCCAGCATTTT
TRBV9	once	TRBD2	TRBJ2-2	CASSRTTSGRARTGELFF	TGTGCCAGCAGTCGTACAACTAGCGGGAGGGCCCGGACCGGGGAGCTGTTTTTT
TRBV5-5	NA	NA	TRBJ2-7	CASSLDPRDSYEQYF	TGTGCCAGCAGCTTGGATCCCAGGGACTCCTACGAGCAGTACTTC
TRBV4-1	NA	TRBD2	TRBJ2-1	CASSQALMTSGSLLEQFF	TGCGCCAGCAGCCAGGCCCTTATGACTAGCGGGAGTTTGCTTGAGCAGTTCTTC
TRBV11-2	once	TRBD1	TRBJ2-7	CASSLLTGGMDEQYF	TGTGCCAGCAGCTTACTGACAGGGGGCATGGACGAGCAGTACTTC
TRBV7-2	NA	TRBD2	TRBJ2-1	CASSLVALAANEQFF	TGTGCCAGCAGCTTAGTGGCCCTAGCGGCAAATGAGCAGTTCTTC
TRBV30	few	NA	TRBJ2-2	CAWSVGRGNTGELFF	TGTGCCTGGAGTGTTGGACGGGGGAACACCGGGGAGCTGTTTTTT
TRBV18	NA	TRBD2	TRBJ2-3	CASSPRTSGSTDTQYF	TGTGCCAGCTCACCACGGACTAGCGGGAGCACAGATACGCAGTATTTT
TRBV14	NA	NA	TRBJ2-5	CASSQVVPETQYF	TGTGCCAGCAGCCAAGTAGTTCCAGAGACCCAGTACTTC
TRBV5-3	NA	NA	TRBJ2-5	CASSLERGRETQYF	TGTGCCAGCAGCTTGGAAAGGGGTCGGGAGACCCAGTACTTC
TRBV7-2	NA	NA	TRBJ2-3	CASSKTLNGLPSTDTQYF	TGTGCCAGCAGCAAAACCCTTAACGGGTTGCCTAGCACAGATACGCAGTATTTT
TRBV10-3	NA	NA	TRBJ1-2	CAISESAGSGGYGYTF	TGTGCCATCAGTGAGTCCGCCGGAAGCGGAGGCTATGGCTACACCTTC
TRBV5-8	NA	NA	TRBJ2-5	CASSFTGETQYF	TGTGCCAGCAGCTTTACAGGGGAGACCCAGTACTTC
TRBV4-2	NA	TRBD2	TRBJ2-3	CASSQDVTSGRGTQYF	TGTGCCAGCAGCCAAGATGTGACTAGCGGGAGGGGTACGCAGTATTTT
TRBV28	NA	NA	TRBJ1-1	CASGMPAPSEAFF	TGTGCCAGCGGCATGCCCGCTCCCTCTGAAGCTTTCTTT
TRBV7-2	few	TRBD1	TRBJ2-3	CASGRDRASDTQYF	TGTGCCAGCGGCCGGGACAGAGCTTCAGATACGCAGTATTTT
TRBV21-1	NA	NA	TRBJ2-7	CASTRPSGTYEQYF	TGTGCCAGCACTAGGCCTAGCGGGACCTACGAGCAGTACTTC
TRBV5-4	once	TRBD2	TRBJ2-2	CASSPLGLAGTNTGELFF	TGTGCCAGCAGCCCCTTGGGACTAGCGGGGACGAACACCGGGGAGCTGTTTTTT
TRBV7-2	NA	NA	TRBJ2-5	CASSLDRETQYF	TGTGCCAGCAGCTTGGATAGGGAGACCCAGTACTTC
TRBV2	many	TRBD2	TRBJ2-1	CASRYSGSGYNEQFF	TGTGCCAGCAGGTATAGCGGGAGTGGTTACAATGAGCAGTTCTTC
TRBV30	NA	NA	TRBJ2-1	CAWTLGGAYNEQFF	TGTGCCTGGACCTTAGGCGGGGCCTACAATGAGCAGTTCTTC
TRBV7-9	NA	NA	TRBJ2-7	CASSLLAAHEQYF	TGTGCCAGCAGCTTACTAGCCGCCCACGAGCAGTACTTC
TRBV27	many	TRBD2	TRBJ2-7	CASSLSQREVSRQYF	TGTGCCAGCAGTTTATCGCAGCGGGAGGTTTCCAGGCAGTACTTC
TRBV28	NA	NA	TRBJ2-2	CASINFRGANTGELFF	TGTGCCAGCATAAATTTCCGCGGGGCGAACACCGGGGAGCTGTTTTTT
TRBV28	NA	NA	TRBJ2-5	CASSWSPGSQETQYF	TGTGCCAGCAGCTGGTCTCCAGGTTCCCAAGAGACCCAGTACTTC
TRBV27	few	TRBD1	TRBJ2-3	CASSLTGMTDTQYF	TGTGCCAGCAGTTTGACAGGGATGACAGATACGCAGTATTTT
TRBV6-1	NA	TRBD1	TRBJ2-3	CASRKRTGGTDTQYF	TGTGCCAGCAGGAAAAGGACAGGGGGCACAGATACGCAGTATTTT
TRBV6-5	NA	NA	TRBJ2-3	CASRLGQRADTQYF	TGTGCCAGCAGATTAGGCCAAAGAGCCGATACGCAGTATTTT
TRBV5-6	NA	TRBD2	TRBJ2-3	CASSLGTSGLITDTQYF	TGTGCCAGCAGCTTGGGAACTAGCGGGTTGATCACAGATACGCAGTATTTT
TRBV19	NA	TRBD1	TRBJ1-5	CASSGTGNGDQPQHF	TGTGCCAGTAGTGGGACAGGGAATGGCGATCAGCCCCAGCATTTT
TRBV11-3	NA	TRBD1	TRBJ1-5	CASSLAGTGDPNSNQPQHF	TGTGCCAGCAGCTTAGCCGGGACAGGGGACCCTAATAGCAATCAGCCCCAGCATTTT
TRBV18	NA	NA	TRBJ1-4	CASSAGPTNEKLFF	TGTGCCAGCTCAGCCGGGCCTACTAATGAAAAACTGTTTTTT
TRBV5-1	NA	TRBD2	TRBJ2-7	CASSPGTTTYEQYF	TGCGCCAGCAGCCCCGGGACTACTACCTACGAGCAGTACTTC
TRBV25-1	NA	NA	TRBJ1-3	CASSEIGGAGNTIYF	TGTGCCAGCAGTGAAATTGGAGGGGCTGGAAACACCATATATTTT
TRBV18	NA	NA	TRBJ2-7	CASSPYSGLYEQYF	TGTGCCAGCTCACCCTATTCGGGGCTCTACGAGCAGTACTTC
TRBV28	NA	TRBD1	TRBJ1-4	CASRPGQGRSNEKLFF	TGTGCCAGCAGGCCGGGACAGGGGAGGTCAAATGAAAAACTGTTTTTT
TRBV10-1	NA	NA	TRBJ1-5	CASSNNENQPQHF	TGCGCCAGCAGTAACAACGAGAATCAGCCCCAGCATTTT
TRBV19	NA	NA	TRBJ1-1	CASSPLIPSSLNTEAFF	TGTGCCAGTAGTCCCCTGATCCCGTCCAGCCTGAACACTGAAGCTTTCTTT
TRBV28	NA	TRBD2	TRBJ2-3	CASSPPAGGGTDTQYF	TGTGCCAGCAGTCCCCCAGCGGGAGGTGGGACAGATACGCAGTATTTT